The 32 T cell receptor beta chains below were found in one sample sequenced in a study of chronic HIV infection and antiretroviral therapy. From the 5' RACE reads, TCRdb called clonotypes with MiXCR, one entry per CDR3 protein. Of around 31,000 distinct CDR3 sequences in the sample, over 7% were seen once. Specimen: peripheral blood. Receptor source: an adult who had HIV and had not received antiretroviral therapy, or was an uninfected healthy control (not recorded which).

The sample holds many counts of this clonotype. The V and J genes are TRBV9 and TRBJ1-1; D is possibly TRBD1 (6 bases). The CDR3 consists of 15 residues. Germline V gene sequence: CDR1 SGDLS, CDR2 YYNGEE. The V end was cut by 0 bases, the J end by 1 base, with 10 bases between. The CDR3 sequence is CASSVGDISNTEAFF. The CDR3 coding sequence is TGTGCCAGCAGCGTAGGGGACATTTCGAACACTGAAGCTTTCTTT.

This clonotype was seen many times. This chain joins TRBV15 and TRBJ2-7, with TRBD2 identical over 8 bases. CDR1 is LNHNV and CDR2 is YYDKDF in the germline V gene (reference sequence). The CDR3 length is 15 residues. V lost 6 bases, J lost 2 bases, and 9 bases stayed unmatched. DNA of the CDR3: TGTGCCACCAGACGTCTAAGCGGGGGACCCTACGAGCAGTACTTC. Amino acids: CATRRLSGGPYEQYF.

This clonotype was recorded at least ten times. This sequence joins TRBV11-2 and TRBJ1-4; unclear D gene. The CDR3 contains 15 residues. V was pared by 5 bases and J by 0 bases, with 10 bases between. The germline CDR1 and CDR2 sequences are SGHAT and FQNNGV. The DNA for the CDR3 is TGTGCCAGCAGCCTCGGCGCTGCAACTAATGAAAAACTGTTTTTT. It translates to CASSLGAATNEKLFF.

This clonotype was seen a handful of times. The V and J genes are TRBV20-1 and TRBJ1-6; 8 positions agree with TRBD1. This CDR3 has 13 amino acids. Germline CDR1 is DFQATT and CDR2 is SNEGSKA (reference sequence). V lost 7 bases to trimming and J lost 8 bases; unmatched junction nucleotides: 7. Written as DNA, the CDR3 is TGCAGTGGCAGGGGGCGAGCGGATTCACCCCTCCACTTT. Residues: CSGRGRADSPLHF.

This chain links TRBV12-3 or TRBV12-4 with TRBJ1-1; D is unclear. The length of the CDR3 is 12 residues. Trimming pared 6 bases from V and 0 bases from J, leaving 5 bases between. CDR3 DNA: TGTGCCAGCAGACGGATGAACACTGAAGCTTTCTTT. It specifies CASRRMNTEAFF.

This clonotype appeared many times. This sequence joins TRBV7-2 and TRBJ2-7, with D possibly TRBD2 on 6 matching bases. This CDR3 spans 15 amino acids. The germline V gene encodes CDR1 SGHTA and CDR2 FQGNSA. Trimming stripped 5 bases from V and 1 base from J, with 15 bases between. CDR3 bases: TGTGCCAGCAGCCCGCAGGACGGACTATCCTACGAGCAGTACTTC. It encodes CASSPQDGLSYEQYF.

This clonotype was detected only a few times. The chain uses TRBV5-1 and TRBJ1-1; D gene unclear. Germline V CDR1 and CDR2: SGHRS, YFSETQ. Trimming pared 2 bases from V and 6 bases from J, leaving 17 bases between. This CDR3 comprises 15 residues. This CDR3 is CASSFVGPPDAEAFF. The CDR3 DNA follows: TGCGCCAGCAGCTTCGTGGGCCCCCCGGACGCTGAAGCTTTCTTT.

V usage is TRBV11-2 and J usage is TRBJ1-4; D may be TRBD1 (6 bases). In germline, CDR1 is SGHAT, CDR2 FQNNGV. Trimming stripped 4 bases from V and 0 bases from J, with 12 bases between. The CDR3 consists of 16 residues. This chain's CDR3 is CASSSGTKATNEKLFF. The CDR3 DNA is TGTGCCAGCAGCTCCGGGACAAAAGCAACTAATGAAAAACTGTTTTTT.

This clonotype was seen a few times. V is TRBV29-1 and J is TRBJ2-3; possibly TRBD1 or TRBD2 for D (6 bases each). Germline V gene lookup returns CDR1 SQVTM and CDR2 ANQGSEA. The CDR3 has 15 amino acids. Trimming shortened V by 0 bases and J by 2 bases, and 12 bases separated the two germline ends. CDR3 loop: CSVEDVRGHTDTQYF. CDR3 DNA: TGCAGCGTTGAAGACGTCCGGGGGCACACAGATACGCAGTATTTT.

Many counts were recorded for this clonotype. This chain uses TRBV20-1 with TRBJ2-3; TRBD1 agrees at 10 bases. The germline CDR1 and CDR2 sequences are DFQATT and SNEGSKA (reference sequence). Trimming removed 5 bases from V and 7 bases from J; junction bases left unmatched: 15. This CDR3 comprises 16 residues. The CDR3 is CSAPQSGTGVSNTQYF. The CDR3 DNA sequence: TGCAGTGCTCCCCAGTCCGGGACAGGGGTTTCAAATACGCAGTATTTT.

This clonotype appeared many times. This sequence joins TRBV4-1 and TRBJ2-1; 8 positions agree with TRBD2. The V gene's germline CDR1 is MGHRA and CDR2 YSYEKL. The CDR3 totals 18 residues. V lost 1 base to trimming and J lost 8 bases; unmatched junction nucleotides: 16. The CDR3 DNA follows: TGCGCCAGCAGCCAAGGCCGACTAGCGAAGGGGAGCCGGGATGAGCAGTTCTTC. Translated: CASSQGRLAKGSRDEQFF.

This clonotype was recorded at least ten times. The gene calls are TRBV18 and TRBJ2-3; unclear D gene. The CDR3 spans 12 residues. V was cut by 6 bases and J by 2 bases, with 6 bases left in between. The V gene's germline CDR1 is KGHSH and CDR2 LQKENI. The CDR3 loop reads CASSQYTDTQYF. The CDR3 DNA follows: TGTGCCAGCTCTCAATACACAGATACGCAGTATTTT.

This clonotype has a count of ten or more. The chain combines TRBV10-3 with TRBJ2-3; the match to TRBD2 covers 8 bases. Losses at the gene ends were 6 bases for V and 1 base for J; bases not matched to a gene: 6. The CDR3 is 15 amino acids. The V gene's germline CDR1 is ENHRY and CDR2 SYGVKD. The CDR3 protein is CAISKTSGGTDTQYF. The CDR3 region has the DNA TGTGCCATCAGCAAAACTAGCGGAGGCACAGATACGCAGTATTTT.

The chain recombines TRBV28 with TRBJ1-6, with D unclear. Germline V gene data show CDR1 as MDHEN and CDR2 as SYDVKM. V was pared by 2 bases and J by 13 bases, with 9 bases between. The CDR3 is 12 amino acids. CDR3 sequence reads: CASSLTPNPLHF. The CDR3 bases are TGTGCCAGCAGTTTAACGCCGAATCCCCTCCACTTT.

This clonotype was observed at least ten times. This chain links TRBV4-3 with TRBJ1-4; D remains unclear. Trimming shortened V by 0 bases and J by 7 bases, and 9 bases separated the two germline ends. Germline V lookup: CDR1 LGHNA, CDR2 YSLEER. CDR3 length: 14 amino acids. The CDR3 is CASSQDGGFEKLFF. DNA for the CDR3: TGCGCCAGCAGCCAAGATGGCGGTTTTGAAAAACTGTTTTTT.

Ten or more counts support this clonotype. The chain employs TRBV6-5 and TRBJ1-1; D gene uncertain. This CDR3 has 11 residues. V was trimmed by 7 bases and J by 10 bases, leaving 13 bases between them. The germline V gene has CDR1 MNHEY and CDR2 SVGAGI. Written as DNA, the CDR3 is TGTGCCAGCACCGGAGGAGATCGAGCTTTCTTT. This gives the protein CASTGGDRAFF.

Written as DNA, the CDR3 is TGTGCCAGCCTTCCGGGGAATCGCAATCAGCCCCAGCATTTT. The encoded protein is CASLPGNRNQPQHF. This chain links TRBV28 with TRBJ1-5; D gene uncertain. Trimming shortened V by 8 bases and J by 2 bases, and 13 bases separated the two germline ends. The CDR3 is 14 amino acids. Per the germline V gene, CDR1 is MDHEN and CDR2 is SYDVKM.

The table lists this clonotype with many counts. CDR3 sequence: CSLTPGHSNTEAFF. The CDR3 nucleotides are TGCAGCCTTACCCCGGGACATTCGAACACTGAAGCTTTCTTT. The chain has TRBV29-1 and TRBJ1-1; possible D gene TRBD1, 6 bases. The CDR3 has 14 residues. CDR1 is SQVTM, CDR2 ANQGSEA, per germline. V lost 8 bases to trimming and J lost 1 base, with 17 bases between them.

The table lists this clonotype with a few counts. The chain is built from TRBV14 and TRBJ2-5; D is possibly TRBD2 (5 bases). Trimming took off 4 bases at V and 5 bases at J, with 14 bases between the two ends. The CDR3 sequence is 14 residues long. The germline gives CDR1 SGHDN, CDR2 FVKESK. The CDR3 nucleotides are TGTGCCAGCAGCCCTGGCTACCGCGGGGAGACCCAGTACTTC. Translation gives CASSPGYRGETQYF.

In this sample, this clonotype turned up a few times. This chain links TRBV11-2 with TRBJ2-1; tentatively, D is TRBD1 (6 bases). Per germline, CDR1 SGHAT and CDR2 FQNNGV. Trimming removed 5 bases from V and 2 bases from J, with 13 bases in between. The CDR3 covers 15 residues. In DNA, the CDR3 is TGTGCCAGCAGCGCCTCCAGGGGACCCTACAATGAGCAGTTCTTC. It encodes CASSASRGPYNEQFF.

This sequence joins TRBV3-1 and TRBJ2-2; D not resolved. The CDR3 consists of 13 residues. Trimming shortened V by 5 bases and J by 3 bases, and 7 bases separated the two germline ends. Germline V CDR1 and CDR2: LGHDT, YNNKEL (reference sequence). The CDR3 spells CASSSGYTGELFF. The CDR3 nucleotides read TGTGCCAGCAGCTCAGGCTACACCGGGGAGCTGTTTTTT.

This clonotype was detected a few times. The genes are TRBV20-1 and TRBJ1-2, with TRBD1 identical over 11 bases. Germline V gene lookup returns CDR1 DFQATT and CDR2 SNEGSKA (reference sequence). The V segment lost 4 bases and the J segment 6 bases; nucleotides outside the gene matches: 4. The CDR3 length is 13 residues. The CDR3 bases are TGCAGTGCTAAGGACAGGGGGCGGGATGGCTACACCTTC. The encoded protein is CSAKDRGRDGYTF.

This clonotype has a count of ten or more. This chain uses TRBV28 with TRBJ2-7; perhaps TRBD2 as D (5 bases). This CDR3 region has 14 residues. Germline loops: CDR1 MDHEN, CDR2 SYDVKM. V was trimmed by 6 bases and J by 2 bases, leaving 14 bases between them. In nucleotides, the CDR3 is TGTGCCAGCAGCCTCGGACTCTCCGCCTACGAGCAGTACTTC. Translating gives CASSLGLSAYEQYF.

V is TRBV28 and J is TRBJ2-3; 12 bases are shared with TRBD1. Germline-derived CDR1 and CDR2 are MDHEN and SYDVKM. The V segment lost 4 bases and the J segment 4 bases; nucleotides outside the gene matches: 6. The CDR3 has 16 amino acids. CDR3 region: CASSSAGTGGADTQYF. CDR3 nucleotides: TGTGCCAGCAGTTCCGCCGGGACAGGGGGCGCAGATACGCAGTATTTT.

The chain carries TRBV9 and TRBJ2-3, with TRBD2 matching over 12 bases. The trim removed 3 bases at V and 0 bases at J, leaving 5 bases unmatched. Germline lookup yields CDR1 SGDLS and CDR2 YYNGEE. There are 17 residues in the CDR3. CDR3 DNA sequence: TGTGCCAGCAGCGCTCTAGCGGGAGGGCTCAGCACAGATACGCAGTATTTT. Its protein is CASSALAGGLSTDTQYF.

This clonotype is classed as medium-sized. The chain employs TRBV4-3 and TRBJ2-2; D is unresolved. Germline CDR1 and CDR2: LGHNA and YSLEER. The CDR3 contains 13 residues. V was cut by 3 bases and J by 4 bases, with 6 bases left in between. The CDR3 coding sequence is TGCGCCAGCAGCCAGGAAATCACCGGGGAGCTGTTTTTT. It codes for CASSQEITGELFF.

The rearrangement links TRBV7-2 to TRBJ2-3; D perhaps matches TRBD1 (6 bases). The CDR3 is made up of 14 amino acids. Trimming took 4 bases from V and 1 from J, leaving 9 bases between them. Germline V gene sequence: CDR1 SGHTA, CDR2 FQGNSA. The CDR3 DNA is TGTGCCAGCAGCTCACAGGGCCGCACAGATACGCAGTATTTT. It is translated as CASSSQGRTDTQYF.

Ten or more counts support this clonotype. The V and J genes are TRBV14 and TRBJ1-2; D is perhaps TRBD1 (6 bases). V dropped 1 base and J dropped 5 bases, with 8 bases sitting between them. The germline gives CDR1 SGHDN, CDR2 FVKESK. This CDR3 has 13 amino acids. For the CDR3, the DNA is TGTGCCAGCAGCCAAGGTCAGGGGTATGGCTACACCTTC. Its translation is CASSQGQGYGYTF.

This clonotype was found many times. This chain uses TRBV6-2 or TRBV6-3 with TRBJ2-1; D remains ambiguous. This CDR3 comprises 12 residues. Germline CDR1 MNHEY, CDR2 SVGEGT. Trimming pared 2 bases from V and 7 bases from J, leaving 6 bases between. Here the CDR3 reads CASSYAGNEQFF. As DNA, the CDR3 is TGTGCCAGCAGTTACGCCGGGAATGAGCAGTTCTTC.

This clonotype has just a few counts. The chain links TRBV4-1 to TRBJ2-3, with 12 bases matching TRBD2. With 1 base clipped from V and 1 base from J, the junction kept 6 bases outside the gene matches. The CDR3 totals 18 residues. Germline V CDR1 and CDR2: MGHRA, YSYEKL. CDR3 residues: CASSQVRLAGDGTDTQYF. CDR3 DNA sequence: TGCGCCAGCAGCCAAGTTCGACTAGCGGGAGATGGCACAGATACGCAGTATTTT.

This clonotype turned up a few times. The chain couples TRBV25-1 to TRBJ1-5; 7 bases are a match to TRBD1. The CDR3 spans 16 residues. Germline-derived CDR1 and CDR2 are MGHDK and SYGVNS. The ends lost 4 bases at V and 5 bases at J; junction bases unmatched: 11. In DNA, the CDR3 is TGTGCCAGCAGTGTTCACAGGGGAAGTATGGATCAGCCCCAGCATTTT. This encodes CASSVHRGSMDQPQHF.

This clonotype has at least ten counts. The rearrangement links TRBV11-2 to TRBJ2-7; D possibly corresponds to TRBD1 (5 bases). The CDR3 spans 15 residues. V lost 0 bases and J lost 2, with 11 bases in between. The germline V gene has CDR1 SGHAT and CDR2 FQNNGV. The CDR3 protein is CASSLEALGPYEQYF. The CDR3 region has the DNA TGTGCCAGCAGCTTAGAGGCCCTGGGGCCCTACGAGCAGTACTTC.